Each of the 25 T cell receptor beta chains below was sequenced from the same sample in a study of Ad26.COV2.S vaccination and SARS-CoV-2 variants. Treatment given: around 19 received Ad26.COV2.S at low or high dose, single or two shots; about 5 received placebo; per-sample allocation not given. Sampling happened 63 days after the first vaccine or placebo injection. Libraries were prepared by immunoSEQ multiplex PCR; TCRdb keeps only in-frame clonotypes and omits some of them. There are 440,000 or so clones in the sample; 90% occur only once, and around 4.2% lies in the top ten. Sequencing was performed on peripheral blood, taken in a trial of Ad26.COV2.S vaccine versus placebo. The receptors stem from a person aged 18 to 65 who received the Ad26.COV2.S COVID-19 vaccine or a placebo.

The V gene is TRBV15, the J gene TRBJ2-1; 10 positions agree with TRBD2. This CDR3 region has 13 residues. Germline V lookup: CDR1 LNHNV, CDR2 YYDKDF (reference sequence). V lost 9 bases to trimming and J lost 8 bases; unmatched junction nucleotides: 7. Written as DNA, the CDR3 is TGTGCCACTTCTCTAGCGGGAGACTATGAGCAGTTCTTC. Its protein product is CATSLAGDYEQFF.

The CDR3 spells CASSSSGQGARDTQYF. The CDR3 nucleotides read TGTGCCAGCAGCTCGAGTGGGCAGGGGGCGCGGGATACGCAGTATTTT. The chain carries TRBV9 and TRBJ2-3, with TRBD1 matching over 8 bases. The V gene's germline CDR1 is SGDLS and CDR2 YYNGEE. Unmatched junction bases numbered 13, after V lost 4 bases and J lost 6 bases. The CDR3 has 16 amino acids.

The chain recombines TRBV14 with TRBJ2-2; no reliable D call. V gave up 4 bases and J gave up 5 bases, with 8 bases separating them. Germline values: CDR1 SGHDN, CDR2 FVKESK. CDR3 size: 13 residues. CDR3 DNA: TGTGCCAGCAGCCCCGCCCGGACCGGGGAGCTGTTTTTT. Translation gives CASSPARTGELFF.

The CDR3 DNA reads TGTGCCAGCAGCCCCACCCCGACTCTCCACAATGAGCAGTTCTTC. It encodes CASSPTPTLHNEQFF. The chain is built from TRBV9 and TRBJ2-1; D not resolved. This CDR3 is 15 amino acids long. Germline V gene sequence: CDR1 SGDLS, CDR2 YYNGEE. Trimming took 4 bases from V and 5 from J, leaving 16 bases between them.

The rearrangement joins TRBV10-3 to TRBJ1-4, with 8 bases lining up with TRBD1. This CDR3 is 15 amino acids long. From germline, CDR1 is ENHRY and CDR2 SYGVKD. Germline trimming cut 0 bases from V and 5 bases from J; bases unmatched to any gene: 2. This CDR3 reads CAISESRTGNEKLFF. CDR3 nucleotide sequence: TGTGCCATCAGTGAGTCCAGGACAGGGAATGAAAAACTGTTTTTT.

The gene calls are TRBV25-1 and TRBJ2-5; D ambiguous. The ends were cut back, 6 bases at V and 5 bases at J, with 7 bases in the middle. The length of the CDR3 is 11 residues. The germline CDR1 and CDR2 sequences are MGHDK and SYGVNS. The DNA of the CDR3 is TGTGCCAGCAGGGCGGTCGAGACCCAGTACTTC. Residues: CASRAVETQYF.

This chain links TRBV29-1 with TRBJ2-3; D is unclear. This CDR3 region has 10 residues. Germline lookup yields CDR1 SQVTM and CDR2 ANQGSEA. The V gene lost 5 bases and the J gene lost 10 bases, with 10 bases spanning the gap. CDR3 amino acids: CSVPAEPQYF. The CDR3 bases are TGCAGCGTTCCGGCAGAACCGCAGTATTTT.

V gene TRBV14 combines with J gene TRBJ2-7; the D gene could be TRBD1 or TRBD2 (5 bases each). CDR1 is SGHDN, CDR2 FVKESK, per germline. This CDR3 has 15 amino acids. Trimming stripped 3 bases from V and 4 bases from J, with 16 bases between. Here the CDR3 DNA reads TGTGCCAGCAGCCACCCTACTAGGGGCATTTACGAGCAGTACTTC. Translating it yields CASSHPTRGIYEQYF. Together with reference TRBV14 and TRBJ2-7, the CDR3 gives the full variable domain: EAGVTQFPSHSVIEKGQTVTLRCDPISGHDNLYWYRRVMGKEIKFLLHFVKESKQDESGMPNNRFLAERTGGTYSTLKVQPAELEDSGVYFCASSHPTRGIYEQYFGPGTRLTVT.

The rearrangement links TRBV6-5 to TRBJ2-7; D perhaps matches TRBD1 (6 bases). V shed 7 bases and J shed 4 bases, with 8 bases lying between them. Germline CDR1 is MNHEY and CDR2 is SVGAGI. The CDR3 length is 11 residues. CDR3 amino acids: CASIQGYEQYF. CDR3 DNA: TGTGCCAGCATTCAGGGGTACGAGCAGTACTTC.

The chain uses TRBV18 and TRBJ1-1, with D perhaps TRBD1 (5 bases). V was trimmed by 7 bases and J by 2 bases, leaving 11 bases between them. Germline V lookup: CDR1 KGHSH, CDR2 LQKENI. The CDR3 totals 13 residues. The CDR3, as DNA: TGTGCCAGCTGTGTCAGGACAAACACTGAAGCTTTCTTT. Its translation is CASCVRTNTEAFF.

The genes are TRBV27 and TRBJ1-2; 7 nucleotides line up with TRBD1. The V and J ends lost 3 bases and 2 bases, in that order; junction bases with no gene match: 6. This CDR3 contains 15 residues. In germline, CDR1 is MNHEY, CDR2 SMNVEV (reference sequence). Here the CDR3 reads CASSLRTGINYGYTF. CDR3 nucleotide sequence: TGTGCCAGCAGTTTGAGGACAGGAATAAACTATGGCTACACCTTC.

V usage is TRBV11-3 and J usage is TRBJ2-1; possibly TRBD2 for D (5 bases). Trimming stripped 1 base from V and 7 bases from J, with 11 bases between. Germline V gene lookup returns CDR1 SGHNT and CDR2 YENEEA. CDR3 length: 14 residues. CDR3 nucleotide sequence: TGTGCCAGCAGCTTAGGGGAGTCGGGAAATGAGCAGTTCTTC. Amino acid sequence: CASSLGESGNEQFF.

The rearrangement links TRBV14 to TRBJ2-1; D unclear. This CDR3 region has 13 residues. CDR1 and CDR2 from the germline V gene are SGHDN and FVKESK. The germline V and J ends were trimmed by 8 bases and 4 bases, with 12 bases remaining between them. This chain's CDR3 is CASSGDSYNEQFF. CDR3 coding DNA: TGTGCCAGCTCGGGCGACTCATACAATGAGCAGTTCTTC.

This clone showed up just a few times. V and J are TRBV5-1 and TRBJ1-5; 8 bases are shared with TRBD1. There are 14 residues in the CDR3. V shed 4 bases, J shed 2 bases, and the junction held 2 bases outside the gene matches. Germline V lookup: CDR1 SGHRS, CDR2 YFSETQ. Here the CDR3 DNA reads TGCGCCAGCAGCCCGACAGGGGGCAATCAGCCCCAGCATTTT. This codes for CASSPTGGNQPQHF.

This clone was seen a single time. The genes are TRBV6-6 and TRBJ2-3, with 8 bases aligning to TRBD1. V was clipped by 5 bases and J by 6 bases; unmatched bases: 19. The CDR3 loop spans 18 amino acids. Germline loops: CDR1 MNHNY, CDR2 SVGAGI (reference sequence). CDR3 sequence reads: CASSPGQATMNKRDTQYF. CDR3 DNA sequence: TGTGCCAGCAGTCCGGGACAGGCGACGATGAATAAAAGGGATACGCAGTATTTT.

The V call is TRBV24-1, the J call TRBJ2-7; 11 positions agree with TRBD1. Germline assignment: CDR1 KGHDR and CDR2 SFDVKD. The CDR3 consists of 17 residues. Unmatched junction bases numbered 13, after V lost 5 bases and J lost 5 bases. CDR3 loop: CATSGNFPGQGADEQYF. Written as DNA, the CDR3 is TGTGCCACCAGTGGCAATTTCCCAGGACAGGGGGCCGACGAGCAGTACTTC.

The J gene is TRBJ2-1, the V gene TRBV18; 10 bases are a match to TRBD2. Germline V lookup: CDR1 KGHSH, CDR2 LQKENI. The CDR3 sequence is 16 residues long. V lost 3 bases, J lost 6 bases, and 8 bases stayed unmatched. This CDR3 is CASSPLTSGIANEQFF. As DNA, the CDR3 is TGTGCCAGCTCACCGCTTACTAGCGGGATTGCCAATGAGCAGTTCTTC.

This clone appeared a single time. This chain uses TRBV19 with TRBJ2-5; no clear D. Per germline, CDR1 LNHDA and CDR2 SQIVND (reference sequence). The CDR3 is 11 amino acids. V lost 5 bases, J lost 4 bases, and 5 bases lay in between. The CDR3 is CASSESETQYF. In DNA, the CDR3 is TGTGCCAGTAGTGAGTCAGAGACCCAGTACTTC. Drawing the rest from reference TRBV19 and TRBJ2-5, the complete variable domain is DGGITQSPKYLFRKEGQNVTLSCEQNLNHDAMYWYRQDPGQGLRLIYYSQIVNDFQKGDIAEGYSVSREKKESFPLTVTSAQKNPTAFYLCASSESETQYFGPGTRLLVL.

The rearrangement links TRBV7-9 to TRBJ2-1; D not certain. Trimming pared 5 bases from V and 0 bases from J, leaving 14 bases between. CDR3 size: 16 residues. Germline lookup yields CDR1 SEHNR and CDR2 FQNEAQ (reference sequence). The DNA of the CDR3 is TGTGCCAGCAGCCCCAAAGGGTCATACTCCTACAATGAGCAGTTCTTC. Protein product: CASSPKGSYSYNEQFF. The complete variable domain, with remaining parts taken from reference TRBV7-9 and TRBJ2-1, reads DTGVSQNPRHKITKRGQNVTFRCDPISEHNRLYWYRQTLGQGPEFLTYFQNEAQLEKSRLLSDRFSAERPKGSFSTLEIQRTEQGDSAMYLCASSPKGSYSYNEQFFGPGTRLTVL.

The chain joins TRBV15 to TRBJ2-1, with D perhaps matching TRBD2 (6 bases). V was pared by 8 bases and J by 4 bases, with 15 bases between. CDR3 length: 14 residues. Germline CDR1 reads LNHNV; CDR2 reads YYDKDF (reference sequence). DNA for the CDR3: TGTGCCACCGGATCCGGGACTTCGTACAATGAGCAGTTCTTC. Translation gives CATGSGTSYNEQFF.

The chain joins TRBV5-4 to TRBJ2-1; 7 positions agree with TRBD1. The CDR3 runs to 15 residues. J lost 5 bases, V lost 4 bases, and 9 bases had no gene match. The germline CDR1 and CDR2 sequences are SGHNT and YYREEE (reference sequence). The CDR3 sequence: CASSPRQGSHNEQFF. CDR3 nucleotides: TGTGCCAGCAGCCCCCGACAGGGTTCCCACAATGAGCAGTTCTTC.

V gene TRBV7-2 combines with J gene TRBJ2-7; no clear D. Germline V CDR1 and CDR2: SGHTA, FQGNSA. CDR3 size: 15 residues. The V end lost 5 bases, the J end lost 3 bases, and 17 bases lay between the germline ends. The chain's CDR3 is CASSPLPGTFYEQYF. The CDR3 DNA is TGTGCCAGCAGCCCCCTGCCCGGAACATTCTACGAGCAGTACTTC.

This chain uses TRBV19 with TRBJ1-2; D not resolved. The V end was cut by 3 bases, the J end by 4 bases, with 18 bases between. From germline, CDR1 is LNHDA and CDR2 SQIVND (reference sequence). The CDR3 contains 16 residues. In nucleotides, the CDR3 is TGTGCCAGTAGTATCGAGGCGGTATCTCCGATCTATGGCTACACCTTC. This encodes CASSIEAVSPIYGYTF.

The rearrangement uses TRBV30 and TRBJ1-2; TRBD1 matches 8 bases. V lost 5 bases and J lost 5; bases outside the gene matches: 4. CDR1 GTSNPN and CDR2 SVGIG come from the germline V gene (reference sequence). This CDR3 is 12 amino acids long. The CDR3 loop is CAWGQGRYGYTF. CDR3 nucleotide sequence: TGTGCCTGGGGACAGGGCAGATATGGCTACACCTTC.

This clone has just one count. V gene TRBV5-4 combines with J gene TRBJ2-7, with TRBD2 identical over 10 bases. CDR3 length: 15 amino acids. The ends lost 4 bases at V and 2 bases at J; junction bases unmatched: 6. Germline V lookup: CDR1 SGHNT, CDR2 YYREEE (reference sequence). The CDR3 here is CASSRSGRFAYEQYF. The DNA for the CDR3 is TGTGCCAGCAGCCGTAGCGGGAGGTTCGCCTACGAGCAGTACTTC. The full variable domain, in which reference TRBV5-4 and TRBJ2-7 provide the parts outside the CDR3, is ETGVTQSPTHLIKTRGQQVTLRCSSQSGHNTVSWYQQALGQGPQFIFQYYREEENGRGNFPPRFSGLQFPNYSSELNVNALELDDSALYLCASSRSGRFAYEQYFGPGTRLTVT.